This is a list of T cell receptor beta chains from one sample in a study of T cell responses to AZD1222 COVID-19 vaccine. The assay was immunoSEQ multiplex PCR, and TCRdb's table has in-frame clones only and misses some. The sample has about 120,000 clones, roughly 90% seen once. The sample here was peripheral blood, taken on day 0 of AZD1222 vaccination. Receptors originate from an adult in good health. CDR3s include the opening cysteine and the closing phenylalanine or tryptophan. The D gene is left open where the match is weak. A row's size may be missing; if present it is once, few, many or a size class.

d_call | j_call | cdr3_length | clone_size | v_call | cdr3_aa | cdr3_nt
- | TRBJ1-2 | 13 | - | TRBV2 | CATQDSPGYGYTF | TGTGCCACGCAGGACAGTCCCGGGTATGGCTACACCTTC
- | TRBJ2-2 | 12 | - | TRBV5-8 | CASSRLTGELFF | TGTGCCAGCAGCAGGTTGACTGGGGAGCTGTTTTTT
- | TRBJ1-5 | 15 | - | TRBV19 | CASSNGGPSNQPQHF | TGTGCCAGTAGTAATGGCGGGCCCAGCAATCAGCCCCAGCATTTT
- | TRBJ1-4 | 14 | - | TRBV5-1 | CASSLGATNEKLFF | TGCGCCAGCAGCTTGGGAGCAACTAATGAAAAACTGTTTTTT
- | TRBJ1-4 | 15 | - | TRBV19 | CASKTGRWYSEKLFF | TGTGCCAGTAAGACAGGACGATGGTATAGTGAAAAACTGTTTTTT
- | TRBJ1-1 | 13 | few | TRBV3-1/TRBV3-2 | CASSSGRNTEAFF | TGTGCCAGCAGTTCCGGACGGAACACTGAAGCTTTCTTT
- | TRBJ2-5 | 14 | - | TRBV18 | CASSPLGAVETQYF | TGTGCCAGCTCACCACTGGGTGCGGTCGAGACCCAGTACTTC
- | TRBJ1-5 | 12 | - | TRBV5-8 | CASSSYNQPQHF | TGTGCCAGCAGCTCATATAATCAGCCCCAGCATTTT
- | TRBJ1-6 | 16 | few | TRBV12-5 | CASVLVLGGAISPLHF | TGTGCTAGTGTTCTCGTGTTGGGGGGGGCGATTTCACCCCTCCACTTT
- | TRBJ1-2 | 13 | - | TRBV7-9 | CASSQTAIYGYTF | TGTGCCAGCAGCCAAACAGCCATCTATGGCTACACCTTC
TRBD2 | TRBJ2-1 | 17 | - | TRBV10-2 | CASSEPASGGTIREQFF | TGCGCCAGCAGTGAGCCTGCTAGCGGGGGTACAATACGGGAGCAGTTCTTC
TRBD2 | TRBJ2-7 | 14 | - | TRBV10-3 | CAIRGGGTSYEQYF | TGTGCCATCAGGGGCGGGGGGACTTCCTACGAGCAGTACTTC
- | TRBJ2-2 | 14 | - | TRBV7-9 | CASSPRGQTGELFF | TGTGCCAGCAGCCCTAGAGGACAGACCGGGGAGCTGTTTTTT
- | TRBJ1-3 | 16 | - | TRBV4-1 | CASSQDPGGSGNTIYF | TGCGCCAGCAGCCAAGATCCGGGGGGCTCCGGAAACACCATATATTTT
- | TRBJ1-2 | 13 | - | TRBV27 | CASRDSSWYGYTF | TGTGCCAGCAGAGATTCAAGTTGGTATGGCTACACCTTC
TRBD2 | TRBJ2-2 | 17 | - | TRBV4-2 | CASRSYSGGSPTGELFF | TGTGCCAGCAGGTCCTATAGCGGGGGCTCCCCAACGGGGGAGCTGTTTTTT
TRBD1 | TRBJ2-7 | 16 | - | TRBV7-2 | CASSLAPLRQGYEQYF | TGTGCCAGCAGCTTAGCGCCTCTTCGACAGGGCTACGAGCAGTACTTC
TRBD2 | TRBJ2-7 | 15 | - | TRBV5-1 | CASSFGLAGIDEQYF | TGCGCCAGCAGCTTCGGACTAGCGGGGATCGACGAGCAGTACTTC
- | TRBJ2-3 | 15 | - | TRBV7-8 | CASSADRPSTDTQYF | TGTGCCAGCAGCGCAGACAGGCCTAGCACAGATACGCAGTATTTT
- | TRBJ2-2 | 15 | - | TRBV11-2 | CASSLVRGSTGELFF | TGTGCCAGCAGCTTAGTACGGGGAAGTACCGGGGAGCTGTTTTTT
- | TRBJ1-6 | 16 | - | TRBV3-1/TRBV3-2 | CASSQVPGRANSPLHF | TGTGCCAGCAGCCAAGTGCCTGGACGGGCAAATTCACCCCTCCACTTT
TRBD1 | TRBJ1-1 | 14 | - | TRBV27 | CASSATGTNTEAFF | TGTGCCAGCAGTGCGACAGGGACCAACACTGAAGCTTTCTTT
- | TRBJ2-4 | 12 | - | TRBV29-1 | CSVEDYVDIQYF | TGCAGCGTTGAAGATTATGTGGACATTCAGTACTTC
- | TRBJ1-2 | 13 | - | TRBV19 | CASTPTGHTGYTF | TGTGCCAGTACCCCGACGGGTCATACAGGCTACACCTTC
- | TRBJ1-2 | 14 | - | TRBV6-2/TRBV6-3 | CASSGDAWGDGYTF | TGTGCCAGCAGTGGAGACGCCTGGGGCGACGGCTACACCTTC
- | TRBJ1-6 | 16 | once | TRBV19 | CASSITWRYNGSPLHF | TGTGCCAGTAGTATTACCTGGAGATATAACGGATCACCCCTCCACTTT
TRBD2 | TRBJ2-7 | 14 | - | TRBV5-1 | CASSLTSGPYEQYF | TGCGCCAGCAGCCTGACTAGCGGGCCCTACGAGCAGTACTTC
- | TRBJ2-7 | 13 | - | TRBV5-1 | CASSLSGDYEQYF | TGCGCCAGCAGCTTGTCAGGGGACTACGAGCAGTACTTC
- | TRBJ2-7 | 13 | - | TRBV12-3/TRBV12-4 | CASSWVIPYEQYF | TGTGCCAGCAGTTGGGTCATCCCCTACGAGCAGTACTTC
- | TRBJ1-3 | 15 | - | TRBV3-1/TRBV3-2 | CASSQGAHSGNTIYF | TGTGCCAGCAGCCAGGGGGCCCACTCTGGAAACACCATATATTTT
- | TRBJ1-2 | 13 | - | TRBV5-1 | CASSNDGYGSYTF | TGCGCCAGCAGCAACGACGGATATGGGAGCTACACCTTC
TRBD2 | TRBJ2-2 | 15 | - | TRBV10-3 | CAISGLAANTGELFF | TGTGCCATCAGCGGACTAGCGGCGAACACCGGGGAGCTGTTTTTT
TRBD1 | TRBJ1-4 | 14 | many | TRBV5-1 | CASRPGTGAEKLFF | TGCGCCAGCAGACCCGGGACAGGGGCAGAAAAACTGTTTTTT
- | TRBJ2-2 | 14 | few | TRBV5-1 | CASSGGRDTGELFF | TGCGCCAGCAGCGGAGGCAGGGACACCGGGGAGCTGTTTTTT
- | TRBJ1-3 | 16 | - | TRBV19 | CASTIGGQNSGNTIYF | TGTGCCAGTACCATAGGAGGACAGAACTCTGGAAACACCATATATTTT
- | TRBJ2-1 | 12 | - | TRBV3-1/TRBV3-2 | CASSQGYNEQFF | TGTGCCAGCAGCCAAGGATACAATGAGCAGTTCTTC
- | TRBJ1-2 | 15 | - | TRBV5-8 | CASSPSPGTVYGYTF | TGTGCCAGCAGCCCGAGTCCCGGGACGGTCTATGGCTACACCTTC
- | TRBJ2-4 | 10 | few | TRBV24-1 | CATRGPFEYF | TGTGCCACAAGAGGACCTTTTGAGTACTTC
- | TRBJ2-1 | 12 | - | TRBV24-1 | CATSDPYNEQFF | TGTGCCACCAGTGATCCCTACAATGAGCAGTTCTTC
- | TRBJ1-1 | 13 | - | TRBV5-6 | CASSPSSGTEAFF | TGTGCCAGCAGCCCGAGTTCGGGCACTGAAGCTTTCTTT
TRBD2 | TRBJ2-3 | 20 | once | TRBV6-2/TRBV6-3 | CASSSESRRLAAALTDTQYF | TGTGCCAGCAGTTCCGAATCCCGTCGACTAGCGGCGGCGCTCACAGATACGCAGTATTTT
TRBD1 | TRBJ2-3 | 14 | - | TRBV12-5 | CASLSGGWADTQYF | TGTGCTAGTCTGTCAGGGGGATGGGCAGATACGCAGTATTTT
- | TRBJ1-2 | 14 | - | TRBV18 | CASSLWAGSDGYTF | TGTGCCAGCTCACTTTGGGCAGGGTCGGATGGCTACACCTTC
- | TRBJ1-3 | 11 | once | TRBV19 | CASIKGNTIYF | TGTGCCAGTATCAAGGGGAACACCATATATTTT
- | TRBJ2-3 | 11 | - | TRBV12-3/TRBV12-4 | CASRSTDTQYF | TGTGCCAGCAGGAGCACAGATACGCAGTATTTT
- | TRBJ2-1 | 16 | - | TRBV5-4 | CASSLVDGVRDNEQFF | TGTGCCAGCAGCTTGGTAGATGGGGTTCGGGACAATGAGCAGTTCTTC
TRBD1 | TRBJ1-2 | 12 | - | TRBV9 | CASSATGDGYTF | TGTGCCAGCAGCGCGACAGGGGATGGCTACACCTTC
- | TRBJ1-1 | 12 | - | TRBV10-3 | CAISEADREAFF | TGTGCCATCAGTGAAGCGGACCGCGAAGCTTTCTTT
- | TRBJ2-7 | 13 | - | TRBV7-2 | CASSLVGVDEQYF | TGTGCCAGCAGCTTAGTAGGGGTCGACGAGCAGTACTTC